Following are 25 T cell receptor beta chains from one sample sequenced in a study of T cells in Graves' hyperthyroidism and ophthalmopathy. RNA transcripts served as the template for amplifying TCR beta CDR3 regions. Using the HTBI primer set, a first-round RT-PCR was run on the TCR CDR3. MiXCR, applied by TCRdb to the multiplex PCR reads, yields one record per CDR3 protein. The sample has about 640,000 distinct CDR3 sequences, about a fifth seen once. Input material: blood. Receptors were obtained from a man aged 25-45 years with Graves' ophthalmopathy.

V gene TRBV27 combines with J gene TRBJ2-1; perhaps TRBD2 as D (6 bases). Germline V lookup: CDR1 MNHEY, CDR2 SMNVEV (reference sequence). This CDR3 contains 18 residues. Trimming pared 5 bases from V and 0 bases from J, leaving 20 bases between. This CDR3 reads CASSNPTLLGGSYNEQFF. CDR3 DNA: TGTGCCAGCAGTAATCCGACTCTACTGGGGGGCTCCTACAATGAGCAGTTCTTC.

This clonotype has only a few counts. The rearrangement uses TRBV5-1 and TRBJ1-5; D unresolved. The CDR3 is made up of 15 amino acids. The germline gives CDR1 SGHRS, CDR2 YFSETQ. Trimming stripped 0 bases from V and 6 bases from J, with 13 bases between. As DNA, the CDR3 is TGCGCCAGCAGCTTGGTGGGCACCGCGGGTCAGCCCCAGCATTTT. Amino acid sequence: CASSLVGTAGQPQHF.

The J gene is TRBJ2-3, the V gene TRBV4-1; TRBD2 matches 7 bases. The CDR3 runs 19 residues. Germline loops: CDR1 MGHRA, CDR2 YSYEKL. J gave up 2 bases and V 1 base, and 15 bases lay outside the gene matches. Written as DNA, the CDR3 is TGCGCCAGCAGCCAAGGGGTTGGTTTTTTAGCGGGTACCACAGATACGCAGTATTTT. Translating gives CASSQGVGFLAGTTDTQYF.

The chain uses TRBV5-1 and TRBJ1-5; D remains ambiguous. The CDR3 contains 15 residues. Germline CDR1 SGHRS, CDR2 YFSETQ. V was trimmed by 4 bases and J by 3 bases, leaving 14 bases between them. CDR3 amino acids: CASSPWAGDNQPQHF. The CDR3 DNA follows: TGCGCCAGCAGCCCATGGGCCGGGGACAATCAGCCCCAGCATTTT.

V gene TRBV7-6 combines with J gene TRBJ2-1; D may be TRBD1 or TRBD2 (5 bases each). V dropped 4 bases and J dropped 6 bases, with 16 bases sitting between them. The length of the CDR3 is 15 residues. Germline loops: CDR1 SGHVS, CDR2 FNYEAQ. The CDR3 DNA is TGTGCCAGCAGCTCCCCGGGGCAGGGCAGCAATGAGCAGTTCTTC. Its protein is CASSSPGQGSNEQFF.

The V gene is TRBV5-1, the J gene TRBJ2-5; weak D call: TRBD1 (5 bases). The CDR3 spans 15 residues. The V gene's germline CDR1 is SGHRS and CDR2 YFSETQ. With 3 bases removed from V and 4 bases from J, the gap between germline ends came to 16 bases. The CDR3 sequence: CASSSPVQGRETQYF. CDR3 in DNA: TGCGCCAGCAGCTCCCCGGTGCAGGGTAGAGAGACCCAGTACTTC.

This clonotype was picked up many times. The chain uses TRBV9 and TRBJ1-6; the D gene is possibly TRBD1 (5 bases). The V gene lost 0 bases and the J gene lost 10 bases, with 17 bases spanning the gap. CDR1 is SGDLS and CDR2 is YYNGEE in the germline V gene. There are 16 residues in the CDR3. CDR3 amino acids: CASSVADDLGGSPLHF. CDR3 nucleotides: TGTGCCAGCAGCGTAGCCGATGACCTTGGGGGATCACCCCTCCACTTT.

The chain links TRBV6-1 to TRBJ2-2; D assignment may be TRBD1 or TRBD2 (5 bases each). Germline V gives CDR1 MNHNS, CDR2 SASEGT. The V gene lost 6 bases and the J gene lost 6 bases, with 8 bases spanning the gap. CDR3 length equals 12 residues. The chain's CDR3 is CASRPGPGELFF. The CDR3 coding sequence is TGTGCCAGCAGACCGGGGCCCGGGGAGCTGTTTTTT.

The J gene is TRBJ2-1, the V gene TRBV28; 8 nucleotides match TRBD2. Germline CDR1 is MDHEN and CDR2 is SYDVKM. The CDR3 totals 16 residues. With 4 bases clipped from V and 8 bases from J, the junction kept 13 bases outside the gene matches. CDR3 protein: CASSYPGRGTSYEQFF. CDR3 DNA sequence: TGTGCCAGCAGTTACCCCGGGAGGGGAACCTCCTATGAGCAGTTCTTC. Full variable domain (missing parts from reference TRBV28 and TRBJ2-1): DVKVTQSSRYLVKRTGEKVFLECVQDMDHENMFWYRQDPGLGLRLIYFSYDVKMKEKGDIPEGYSVSREKKERFSLILESASTNQTSMYLCASSYPGRGTSYEQFFGPGTRLTVL.

This clonotype was found a few times. This chain uses TRBV10-3 with TRBJ1-1, with D uncertain. CDR3 size: 14 residues. The V end lost 3 bases, the J end lost 4 bases, and 12 bases lay between the germline ends. Germline-derived CDR1 and CDR2 are ENHRY and SYGVKD. As DNA, the CDR3 is TGTGCCATCAGTGACGCCCATATGGGCACTGAAGCTTTCTTT. Encoded protein: CAISDAHMGTEAFF.

This clonotype was observed many times. The rearrangement uses TRBV7-6 and TRBJ2-7, with 8 positions matching TRBD1. Germline V lookup: CDR1 SGHVS, CDR2 FNYEAQ. Losses at the gene ends were 1 base for V and 7 bases for J; bases not matched to a gene: 9. The CDR3 covers 15 residues. The CDR3 sequence is CASSLEAGGSGEQYF. For the CDR3, the DNA is TGTGCCAGCAGCTTAGAGGCAGGGGGCTCGGGTGAGCAGTACTTC.

This clonotype was observed at least ten times. The J gene is TRBJ2-1, the V gene TRBV7-6; 11 bases are a match to TRBD2. V trimming: 1 base; J trimming: 6 bases; junction bases outside the gene matches: 11. The CDR3 is made up of 18 amino acids. Germline V gene sequence: CDR1 SGHVS, CDR2 FNYEAQ. CDR3 nucleotides: TGTGCCAGCAGCTTAGAAACGGACTATAGCGGGAGGGCCAATGAGCAGTTCTTC. It is translated as CASSLETDYSGRANEQFF.

In its sample, this clonotype was seen many times. This chain uses TRBV14 with TRBJ1-4; D possibly corresponds to TRBD1 (6 bases). The CDR3 has 15 amino acids. Germline loops: CDR1 SGHDN, CDR2 FVKESK. Trimming took 1 base from V and 3 from J, leaving 9 bases between them. The CDR3 DNA reads TGTGCCAGCAGCCAAGTACAGGGACCTAATGAAAAACTGTTTTTT. Translating gives CASSQVQGPNEKLFF.

V and J are TRBV7-6 and TRBJ1-2, with a tentative D call TRBD1 (5 bases). V lost 6 bases and J lost 0, with 11 bases in between. The germline V gene has CDR1 SGHVS and CDR2 FNYEAQ. The CDR3 sequence is 14 residues long. This CDR3 is CASSPTGPNYGYTF. Written as DNA, the CDR3 is TGTGCCAGCAGTCCCACAGGCCCTAACTATGGCTACACCTTC.

This chain links TRBV2 with TRBJ2-7; unclear D gene. Germline assignment: CDR1 SNHLY and CDR2 FYNNEI. The CDR3 sequence is 13 residues long. V was cut by 3 bases and J by 0 bases, with 6 bases left in between. CDR3 nucleotides: TGTGCCAGCAGTGAGTCAGCCTCCTACGAGCAGTACTTC. It translates to CASSESASYEQYF.

This clonotype was counted ten times or more. This chain uses TRBV3-1 with TRBJ1-2; TRBD1 might be the D (5 bases). Between the trimmed V and J ends, which lost 7 bases and 4 bases, there was a span of 13 bases. CDR1 LGHDT and CDR2 YNNKEL come from the germline V gene (reference sequence). The CDR3 runs to 13 residues. Written as DNA, the CDR3 is TGTGCCAGCAAGGGCAGGGCAGGCTATGGCTACACCTTC. Encoded protein: CASKGRAGYGYTF.

This clonotype was counted ten times or more. The chain employs TRBV5-1 and TRBJ2-1; 8 nucleotides line up with TRBD2. CDR3 length: 13 amino acids. Germline trimming cut 4 bases from V and 6 bases from J; bases unmatched to any gene: 3. The V gene's germline CDR1 is SGHRS and CDR2 YFSETQ. The CDR3 coding sequence is TGCGCCAGCAGCGTCCGGGAGGGCAATGAGCAGTTCTTC. It yields the protein CASSVREGNEQFF.

This clonotype was picked up a small number of times. The CDR3 DNA follows: TGCGCCAGCAGCCCCGACACTAGCGGGAGAAGGGGGTTCTTC. Its protein product is CASSPDTSGRRGFF. The chain is built from TRBV4-1 and TRBJ2-1; 11 bases match TRBD2. Germline CDR1 reads MGHRA; CDR2 reads YSYEKL. Trimming took 4 bases from V and 15 from J; bases not matched to a gene: 11. The length of the CDR3 is 14 residues.

The CDR3: CASSQEETTLNTIYF. CDR3 DNA sequence: TGCGCCAGCAGCCAGGAAGAGACGACCCTAAACACCATATATTTT. The chain employs TRBV4-1 and TRBJ1-3; no definite D call. This CDR3 contains 15 residues. V shed 3 bases and J shed 6 bases, with 15 bases lying between them. CDR1 is MGHRA, CDR2 YSYEKL, per germline.

This clonotype showed up many times. The J gene is TRBJ1-1, the V gene TRBV19; D not resolved. This CDR3 has 12 amino acids. Germline-derived CDR1 and CDR2 are LNHDA and SQIVND (reference sequence). Trimming took off 3 bases at V and 0 bases at J, with 2 bases between the two ends. The CDR3 region is CASSMLNTEAFF. CDR3 sequence (DNA): TGTGCCAGTAGTATGTTGAACACTGAAGCTTTCTTT.

V gene TRBV10-2 combines with J gene TRBJ2-5; TRBD2 matches 10 bases. This CDR3 is built from 15 residues. Germline V gives CDR1 WSHSY, CDR2 SAAADI. Trimming took 6 bases from V and 2 from J; bases not matched to a gene: 6. The CDR3 sequence: CASRIGLAVQETQYF. The CDR3, as DNA: TGCGCCAGCAGAATAGGACTAGCGGTACAAGAGACCCAGTACTTC.

The chain couples TRBV20-1 to TRBJ2-5, with no clear D. V lost 0 bases and J 0 bases, leaving 8 bases between the germline ends. The CDR3 loop spans 14 amino acids. Germline V gene data show CDR1 as DFQATT and CDR2 as SNEGSKA (reference sequence). The DNA for the CDR3 is TGCAGTGCTAGAGATTGGCGGAACCAAGAGACCCAGTACTTC. As protein: CSARDWRNQETQYF.

The rearrangement links TRBV28 to TRBJ1-2, with D maybe TRBD1 (6 bases). Germline V gene data show CDR1 as MDHEN and CDR2 as SYDVKM. Between the trimmed V and J ends, which lost 4 bases and 3 bases, there was a span of 12 bases. The CDR3 is 14 residues long. CDR3 bases: TGTGCCAGCAGTTCCCGGGGGGCGGACTATGGCTACACCTTC. It specifies CASSSRGADYGYTF.

V and J are TRBV6-2 or TRBV6-3 and TRBJ2-1, with D unresolved. The length of the CDR3 is 13 residues. Germline CDR1 reads MNHEY; CDR2 reads SVGEGT. V dropped 5 bases and J dropped 9 bases, with 14 bases sitting between them. CDR3 region: CASSMGTPAEQFF. The CDR3, as DNA: TGTGCCAGCAGTATGGGAACTCCGGCTGAGCAGTTCTTC.

The V call is TRBV19, the J call TRBJ1-2; no firm D call. This CDR3 comprises 13 residues. Germline V gene data show CDR1 as LNHDA and CDR2 as SQIVND (reference sequence). Trimming removed 5 bases from V and 4 bases from J, with 11 bases in between. The chain's CDR3 is CASSPRTLYGYTF. CDR3 nucleotides: TGTGCCAGTAGTCCGCGGACTCTCTATGGCTACACCTTC.